These 6 T cell receptor beta chains came from one sample sequenced in a study of T cells in Graves' hyperthyroidism and ophthalmopathy. Template material for amplifying TCR beta CDR3 regions consisted of RNA transcripts. The HTBI primer set served for first-round RT-PCR of the TCR CDR3. Using its own MiXCR run on the multiplex PCR reads, TCRdb lists one record per CDR3 protein. Seen here are roughly 350,000 distinct CDR3 sequences, roughly 15% observed once, and the top ten hold 30% to 40%. The sample comprised blood. Source of these receptors: a woman in her thirties or forties with Graves' ophthalmopathy.

J is TRBJ2-1 and V is TRBV9, with TRBD2 matching 14 bases. CDR1 is SGDLS and CDR2 is YYNGEE in the germline V gene. This CDR3 has 19 residues. V shed 4 bases, J shed 0 bases, and the junction held 9 bases outside the gene matches. CDR3 loop: CASSPPGLAGAFSYNEQFF. The CDR3 DNA reads TGTGCCAGCAGCCCACCGGGACTAGCGGGAGCGTTCTCCTACAATGAGCAGTTCTTC.

This clonotype was observed at least ten times. The chain is built from TRBV29-1 and TRBJ1-1; weak D call: TRBD1 (5 bases). Trimming took 4 bases from V and 4 from J, leaving 13 bases between them. Germline V CDR1 and CDR2: SQVTM, ANQGSEA. This CDR3 contains 13 residues. CDR3 nucleotides: TGCAGCGTTGTGAGGGGACGGGGCACTGAAGCTTTCTTT. This translates into CSVVRGRGTEAFF.

This clonotype was recorded many times. V and J are TRBV20-1 and TRBJ2-1; D gene uncertain. This CDR3 is built from 13 residues. V was shortened by 3 bases and J by 4 bases, with 10 bases between the two germline ends. Germline-derived CDR1 and CDR2 are DFQATT and SNEGSKA (reference sequence). DNA for the CDR3: TGCAGTGCTAGGGGCAGGTCTTACAATGAGCAGTTCTTC. It is translated as CSARGRSYNEQFF.

This clonotype has ten or more counts. The chain combines TRBV6-2 or TRBV6-3 with TRBJ2-2, with D unresolved. V lost 0 bases and J 5 bases, leaving 4 bases between the germline ends. The length of the CDR3 is 13 residues. Germline V gives CDR1 MNHEY, CDR2 SVGEGT. The CDR3 protein is CASSYSSTGELFF. CDR3 bases: TGTGCCAGCAGTTACTCGTCGACCGGGGAGCTGTTTTTT.

The chain couples TRBV27 to TRBJ1-5; tentative D call: TRBD1 (5 bases). The CDR3 extends over 13 amino acids. The germline V and J ends were trimmed by 3 bases and 7 bases, with 10 bases remaining between them. Germline V gives CDR1 MNHEY, CDR2 SMNVEV (reference sequence). CDR3 loop: CASSFGPGQPQHF. The CDR3 coding sequence is TGTGCCAGCAGTTTTGGTCCAGGGCAGCCCCAGCATTTT.

In its sample, this clonotype was seen many times. The J gene is TRBJ2-2, the V gene TRBV27; 8 bases map to TRBD1. CDR3 length: 14 amino acids. From germline, CDR1 is MNHEY and CDR2 SMNVEV (reference sequence). After removal of 2 bases from V and 4 bases from J, the junction contained 0 bases not matched to a gene. The CDR3 nucleotides read TGTGCCAGCAGTTTAACAGGGGGCACCGGGGAGCTGTTTTTT. Translated, it gives CASSLTGGTGELFF.